These 18 T cell receptor beta chains share one sample of origin, sequenced in a study of human T cells and chemical hapten exposure. Each CDR3 protein is one row after TCRdb ran MiXCR on the RACE reads. In the table there are some 79,000 distinct CDR3 sequences, around 9.3% of which are singletons. The sample's time point: patch test 2, 6 weeks after DPC sensitization. Treatment defined: therapeutic diphenylcyclopropenone sensitization with weekly scalp DPC. Sequences were derived from whole blood, sampled in connection with sensitization to the hapten diphenylcyclopropenone (DPC). The origin of the receptors is a woman aged 50 to 65 with alopecia areata. Some clones in this sample may be carry-over from other donors' samples.

There are many counts of this clonotype. This chain connects TRBV5-4 to TRBJ2-2; TRBD2 aligns across 11 bases. Germline values: CDR1 SGHNT, CDR2 YYREEE (reference sequence). V shed 1 base, J shed 4 bases, and the junction held 3 bases outside the gene matches. The CDR3 loop spans 16 amino acids. Written as DNA, the CDR3 is TGTGCCAGCAGCTTGTCGCTAGCGGGGGGCACCGGGGAGCTGTTTTTT. Translating gives CASSLSLAGGTGELFF.

The chain recombines TRBV27 with TRBJ1-1, with D unclear. Germline V gene data show CDR1 as MNHEY and CDR2 as SMNVEV (reference sequence). V was pared by 5 bases and J by 6 bases, with 16 bases between. This CDR3 is 14 amino acids long. CDR3 coding DNA: TGTGCCAGCAGTCTAAGGGCCGCTAGAGCTGAAGCTTTCTTT. Translating gives CASSLRAARAEAFF.

This clonotype was counted at least ten times. The V call is TRBV27, the J call TRBJ2-7; no reliable D call. The CDR3 sequence is 10 residues long. The V and J ends lost 11 bases and 5 bases respectively, with 10 bases between them. Germline values: CDR1 MNHEY, CDR2 SMNVEV (reference sequence). The CDR3 loop is CAAGPDEQYF. The CDR3 bases are TGTGCCGCTGGGCCTGACGAGCAGTACTTC.

This clonotype was counted many times. The chain has TRBV4-3 and TRBJ1-6, with D unclear. Germline V gene lookup returns CDR1 LGHNA and CDR2 YSLEER. V lost 0 bases, J lost 7 bases, and 7 bases lay in between. CDR3 size: 14 residues. The CDR3 nucleotides read TGCGCCAGCAGCCAAGACTTCGTCAATTCACCCCTCCACTTT. This gives the protein CASSQDFVNSPLHF.

V usage is TRBV20-1 and J usage is TRBJ2-3; D might be TRBD2 (6 bases). V lost 6 bases and J lost 2, with 15 bases in between. CDR3 length: 14 amino acids. Per the germline V gene, CDR1 is DFQATT and CDR2 is SNEGSKA (reference sequence). The CDR3 is CSANPLASTDTQYF. The CDR3 nucleotides read TGCAGTGCCAACCCACTAGCTTCCACAGATACGCAGTATTTT.

This clonotype occurred a few times. The chain has TRBV27 and TRBJ1-2; TRBD1 aligns across 7 bases. Germline V gene data show CDR1 as MNHEY and CDR2 as SMNVEV (reference sequence). J gave up 2 bases and V 6 bases, and 6 bases lay outside the gene matches. This CDR3 contains 14 residues. As DNA, the CDR3 is TGTGCCAGCAGCCCTGACAGGGCAAACTATGGCTACACCTTC. Translated: CASSPDRANYGYTF.

At least ten counts were recorded for this clonotype. The chain uses TRBV27 and TRBJ2-7; 8 nucleotides line up with TRBD1. The CDR3 covers 14 residues. CDR1 MNHEY and CDR2 SMNVEV come from the germline V gene (reference sequence). V trimming: 4 bases; J trimming: 3 bases; junction bases outside the gene matches: 5. The chain's CDR3 is CASSSLGQGYEQYF. The CDR3 DNA reads as TGTGCCAGCAGTTCCCTCGGACAGGGCTACGAGCAGTACTTC.

This chain links TRBV9 with TRBJ2-5, with 7 bases that match TRBD2. Germline V lookup: CDR1 SGDLS, CDR2 YYNGEE. V lost 0 bases and J lost 5; bases outside the gene matches: 7. This CDR3 is built from 15 residues. As DNA, the CDR3 is TGTGCCAGCAGCGTAGCGAGCGGGAATGCGGAGACCCAGTACTTC. Translating it yields CASSVASGNAETQYF. The full variable domain, with the rest looked up from reference TRBV9 and TRBJ2-5, is DSGVTQTPKHLITATGQRVTLRCSPRSGDLSVYWYQQSLDQGLQFLIQYYNGEERAKGNILERFSAQQFPDLHSELNLSSLELGDSALYFCASSVASGNAETQYFGPGTRLLVL.

This clonotype has ten or more counts. This chain links TRBV18 with TRBJ2-7; D is uncertain. The CDR3 is 15 residues long. V shed 0 bases and J shed 3 bases, with 12 bases lying between them. Germline V gene data show CDR1 as KGHSH and CDR2 as LQKENI. CDR3 residues: CASSPPGIFGYEQYF. The DNA of the CDR3 is TGTGCCAGCTCACCACCGGGGATCTTCGGCTACGAGCAGTACTTC.

Judged by abundance, this clonotype is medium-sized. The rearrangement joins TRBV20-1 to TRBJ2-1; D is ambiguous. From germline, CDR1 is DFQATT and CDR2 SNEGSKA (reference sequence). Trimming left V 4 bases short and J 3 bases short, with 10 bases between. The CDR3 has 13 amino acids. The CDR3 loop reads CSAKSVDYNEQFF. In DNA form, the CDR3 reads TGCAGTGCTAAATCCGTCGACTACAATGAGCAGTTCTTC.

The sample holds many counts of this clonotype. The genes are TRBV6-2 or TRBV6-3 and TRBJ2-1; 7 bases are a match to TRBD1. The CDR3 consists of 14 residues. V shed 4 bases and J 4 bases; nucleotides not matched to a gene: 4. Per the germline V gene, CDR1 is MNHEY and CDR2 is SVGEGT. The CDR3 loop reads CASSSSDRYNEQFF. The CDR3 coding sequence is TGTGCCAGCAGTTCCTCGGACAGGTACAATGAGCAGTTCTTC.

This sequence joins TRBV7-9 and TRBJ2-1; the match to TRBD2 covers 7 bases. Trimming took 10 bases from V and 5 from J; bases not matched to a gene: 17. The germline gives CDR1 SEHNR, CDR2 FQNEAQ (reference sequence). This CDR3 is built from 16 residues. CDR3 region: CATSRGVTSVDNEQFF. The CDR3 coding sequence is TGTGCCACCTCTCGCGGGGTCACTAGCGTTGACAATGAGCAGTTCTTC.

This clonotype came up a few times. V usage is TRBV12-3 or TRBV12-4 and J usage is TRBJ2-1; 7 bases fit TRBD1. This CDR3 comprises 15 residues. V gave up 7 bases and J gave up 7 bases; unmatched junction bases: 13. The CDR3 DNA sequence: TGTGCCAGCAACACAAGAAGACAGGGATGGAATGAGCAGTTCTTC. Translation: CASNTRRQGWNEQFF.

This clonotype appeared many times. This chain joins TRBV5-4 and TRBJ2-2; D is tentatively TRBD1 or TRBD2 (6 bases each). V was clipped by 2 bases and J by 5 bases, with 16 bases between them. The CDR3 is 16 amino acids. CDR1 and CDR2 (germline): SGHNT, YYREEE (reference sequence). CDR3 nucleotide sequence: TGTGCCAGCAGCTTTCCTCACGGGGGCGAAACCGGGGAGCTGTTTTTT. This sequence encodes CASSFPHGGETGELFF.

This clonotype was detected many times. The chain is built from TRBV7-8 and TRBJ1-1; 9 nucleotides align to TRBD1. This CDR3 is built from 15 residues. Germline V gene sequence: CDR1 SGHVS, CDR2 FQNEAQ. The J segment lost 4 bases and the V segment lost 2 bases, leaving 5 bases of the junction unmatched. The DNA of the CDR3 is TGTGCCAGCAGCTTAAGACAGGGGGGCCTCACTGAAGCTTTCTTT. Residues: CASSLRQGGLTEAFF.

This clonotype came up many times. The chain couples TRBV5-5 to TRBJ2-2, with unresolved D. Germline CDR1 SGHKS, CDR2 YYEKEE (reference sequence). The V end lost 4 bases, the J end lost 3 bases, and 16 bases lay between the germline ends. The CDR3 runs to 16 residues. CDR3 nucleotide sequence: TGTGCCAGCAGCCGGACGTCTCCAGTTTACACCGGGGAGCTGTTTTTT. It specifies CASSRTSPVYTGELFF.

The sample holds many counts of this clonotype. The genes are TRBV23-1 and TRBJ1-1, with D possibly being TRBD1 (5 bases). TRBV23-1 carries the ORF label, with uncertain function. V shed 2 bases and J shed 8 bases, with 15 bases lying between them. CDR3 length: 14 residues. Written as DNA, the CDR3 is TGCGCCAGCAGTCAACCCGATGTAGGGGAGGAAGCTTTCTTT. This translates into CASSQPDVGEEAFF.

This clonotype appeared many times. The chain combines TRBV20-1 with TRBJ2-3; 8 bases align to TRBD2. Unmatched junction bases numbered 0, after V lost 1 base and J lost 0 bases. The CDR3 totals 14 residues. The V gene's germline CDR1 is DFQATT and CDR2 SNEGSKA (reference sequence). The CDR3 spells CSARVAGSTDTQYF. The CDR3 region has the DNA TGCAGTGCTAGAGTAGCGGGGAGCACAGATACGCAGTATTTT.